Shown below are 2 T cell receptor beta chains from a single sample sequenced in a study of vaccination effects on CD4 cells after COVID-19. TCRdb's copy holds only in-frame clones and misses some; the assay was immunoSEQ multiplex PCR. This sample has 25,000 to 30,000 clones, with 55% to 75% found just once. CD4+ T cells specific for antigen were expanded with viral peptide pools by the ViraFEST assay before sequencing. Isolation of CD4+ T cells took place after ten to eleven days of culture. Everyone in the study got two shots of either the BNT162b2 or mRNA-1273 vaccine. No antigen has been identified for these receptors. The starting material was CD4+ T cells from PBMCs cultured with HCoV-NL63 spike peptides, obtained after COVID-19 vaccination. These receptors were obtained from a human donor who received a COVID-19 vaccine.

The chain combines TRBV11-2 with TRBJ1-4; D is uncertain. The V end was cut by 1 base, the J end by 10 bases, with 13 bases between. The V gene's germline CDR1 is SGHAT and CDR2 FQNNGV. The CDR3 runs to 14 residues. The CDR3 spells CASSLGEGQGKLFF. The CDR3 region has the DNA TGTGCCAGCAGCTTAGGGGAAGGTCAAGGAAAACTGTTTTTT.

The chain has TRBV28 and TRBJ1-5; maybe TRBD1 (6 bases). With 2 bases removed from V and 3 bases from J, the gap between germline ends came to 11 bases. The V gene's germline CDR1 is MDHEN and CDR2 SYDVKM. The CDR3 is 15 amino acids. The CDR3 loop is CASSLLTGNNQPQHF. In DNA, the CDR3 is TGTGCCAGCAGTTTACTCACAGGGAACAATCAGCCCCAGCATTTT.